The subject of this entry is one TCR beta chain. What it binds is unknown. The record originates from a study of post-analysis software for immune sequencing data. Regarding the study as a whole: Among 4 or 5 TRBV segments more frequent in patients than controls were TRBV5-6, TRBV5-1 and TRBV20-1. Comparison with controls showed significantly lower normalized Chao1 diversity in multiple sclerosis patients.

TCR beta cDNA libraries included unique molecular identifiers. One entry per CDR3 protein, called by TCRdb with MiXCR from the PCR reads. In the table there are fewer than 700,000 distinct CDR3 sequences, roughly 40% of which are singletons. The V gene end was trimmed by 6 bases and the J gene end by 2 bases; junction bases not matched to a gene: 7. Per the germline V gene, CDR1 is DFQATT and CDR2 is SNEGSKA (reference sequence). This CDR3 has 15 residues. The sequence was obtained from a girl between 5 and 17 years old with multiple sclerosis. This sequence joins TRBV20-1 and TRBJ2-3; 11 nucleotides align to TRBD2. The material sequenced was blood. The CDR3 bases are TGCAGTGCCCAACAGACTAGCGGGATCACAGATACGCAGTATTTT. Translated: CSAQQTSGITDTQYF.